This T cell receptor beta chain was found in a study of blood T cell repertoires in COVID-19. About the study: Collection of acute and convalescent COVID-19 samples took place in the United States, Italy and Spain. The analysed material was cDNA or gDNA that came from T cells, B-cell-depleted T cells, or PBMCs.

Germline CDR1 LGHNA, CDR2 YNFKEQ. The CDR3 runs 15 residues. The V and J ends lost 1 base and 0 bases, in that order; junction bases with no gene match: 2. This table comes from immunoSEQ multiplex PCR, and its TCRdb copy is limited to in-frame clones, with some not included. Here the sample spans roughly 230,000 clones, about four fifths being singletons. Each participant's cohort was designated according to participant-reported clinical history. This TCR came from a woman in her fifties or sixties who had recovered from COVID-19. The chain links TRBV4-2 to TRBJ1-2; TRBD1 matches 7 bases. The sample comprised PBMCs or T cells enriched from blood (not recorded which). Here the CDR3 reads CASSQGDSANYGYTF. The CDR3 region has the DNA TGTGCCAGCAGCCAAGGGGACAGCGCTAACTATGGCTACACCTTC.